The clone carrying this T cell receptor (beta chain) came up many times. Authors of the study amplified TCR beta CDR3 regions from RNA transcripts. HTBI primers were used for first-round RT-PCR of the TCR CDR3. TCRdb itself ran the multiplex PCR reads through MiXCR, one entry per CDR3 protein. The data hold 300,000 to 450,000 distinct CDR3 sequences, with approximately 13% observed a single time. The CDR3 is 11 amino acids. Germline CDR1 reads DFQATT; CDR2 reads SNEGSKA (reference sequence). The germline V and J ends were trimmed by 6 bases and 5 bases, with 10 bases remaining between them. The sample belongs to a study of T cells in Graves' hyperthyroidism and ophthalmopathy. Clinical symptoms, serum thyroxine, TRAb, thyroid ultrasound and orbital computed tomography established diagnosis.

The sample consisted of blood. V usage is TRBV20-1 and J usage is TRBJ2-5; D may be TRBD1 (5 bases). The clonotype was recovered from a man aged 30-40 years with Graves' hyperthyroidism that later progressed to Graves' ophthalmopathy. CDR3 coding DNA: TGCAGTGCCAGACAGCCCGAGACCCAGTACTTC. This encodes CSARQPETQYF.